This TCR beta chain was captured by sequencing in a study of identical twins. From the 5' RACE reads, TCRdb called clonotypes with MiXCR, one entry per CDR3 protein. The table has some 710,000 distinct CDR3 sequences, 5.5% to 7.5% seen once. The germline CDR1 and CDR2 sequences are MNHEY and SMNVEV (reference sequence). The CDR3 runs to 13 residues. V lost 5 bases and J lost 3; bases outside the gene matches: 1. Only a few counts were recorded for this clonotype. This chain connects TRBV27 to TRBJ1-3, with 7 positions matching TRBD1. The receptor comes from a man aged 18 to 29 in good health. The sample taken for sequencing was naive T cells sorted from blood. The CDR3 coding sequence is TGTGCCAGCAGTCGGGACAGTGGAAACACCATATATTTT. This encodes CASSRDSGNTIYF.